This T cell receptor beta chain was identified during a study of blood T cells in healthy people across ages. Study results and caveats: Both naive CD4+ cell counts and diversity were greater in long-lived donors than in aged donors.

CDR3 length: 14 amino acids. CDR1 is DFQATT and CDR2 is SNEGSKA in the germline V gene (reference sequence). It was with a sample-barcoded 5' primer and a J-beta primer mix that a second PCR of roughly 7 to 12 cycles was run. Carrying 12 random nucleotides, a template-switch adaptor labeled each individual cDNA molecule. One entry per CDR3 protein results from TCRdb running MiXCR on the 5' RACE reads. The sample shows almost 1 million distinct CDR3 sequences, about 53% of them seen only once. A word on this clonotype: No antigen is known for it.

The sequence was obtained from a woman aged 55-75 years in good health. This rearrangement joins TRBV20-1 to TRBJ2-1; D is unclear. Sequencing input: blood. The CDR3 coding sequence is TGCACATTGTGGGCTATCAGCTCCTACAATGAGCAGTTCTTC. This sequence encodes CTLWAISSYNEQFF.